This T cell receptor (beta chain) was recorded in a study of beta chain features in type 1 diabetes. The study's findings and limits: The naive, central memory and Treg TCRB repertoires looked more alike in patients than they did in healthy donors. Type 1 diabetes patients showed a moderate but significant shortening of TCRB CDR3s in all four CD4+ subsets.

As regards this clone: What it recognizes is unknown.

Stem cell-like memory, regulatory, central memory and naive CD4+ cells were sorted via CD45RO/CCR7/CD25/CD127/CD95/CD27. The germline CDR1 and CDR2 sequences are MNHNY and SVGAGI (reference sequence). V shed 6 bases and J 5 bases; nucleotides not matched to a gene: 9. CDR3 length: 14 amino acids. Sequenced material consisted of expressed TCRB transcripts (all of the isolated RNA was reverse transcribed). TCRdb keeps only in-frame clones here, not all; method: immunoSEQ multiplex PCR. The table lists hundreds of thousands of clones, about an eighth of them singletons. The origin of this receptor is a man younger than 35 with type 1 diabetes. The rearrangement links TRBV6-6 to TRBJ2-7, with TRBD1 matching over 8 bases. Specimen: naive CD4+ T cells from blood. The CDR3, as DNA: TGTGCCAGCAGCCTCTTCCAGGGGGCCCACGAGCAGTACTTC. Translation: CASSLFQGAHEQYF.